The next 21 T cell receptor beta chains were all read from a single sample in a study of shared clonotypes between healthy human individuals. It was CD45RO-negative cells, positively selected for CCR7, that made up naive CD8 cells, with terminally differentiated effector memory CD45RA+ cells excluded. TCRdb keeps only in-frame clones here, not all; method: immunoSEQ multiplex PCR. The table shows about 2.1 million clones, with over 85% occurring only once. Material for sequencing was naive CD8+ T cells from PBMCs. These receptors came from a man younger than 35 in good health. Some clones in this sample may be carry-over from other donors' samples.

The CDR3 protein is CASSPPVGRGSYEQYF. DNA of the CDR3: TGTGCCAGCAGTCCCCCCGTGGGGAGGGGTTCCTACGAGCAGTACTTC. The genes are TRBV28 and TRBJ2-7; 7 bases are a match to TRBD2. The CDR3 extends over 16 amino acids. V gave up 5 bases and J gave up 1 base; unmatched junction bases: 11. CDR1 and CDR2 from the germline V gene are MDHEN and SYDVKM.

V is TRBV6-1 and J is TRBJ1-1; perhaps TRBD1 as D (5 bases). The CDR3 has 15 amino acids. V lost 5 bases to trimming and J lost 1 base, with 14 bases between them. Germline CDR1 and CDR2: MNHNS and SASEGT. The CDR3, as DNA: TGTGCCAGCAGTTTTTTCGGGGGATGGAACACTGAAGCTTTCTTT. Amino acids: CASSFFGGWNTEAFF.

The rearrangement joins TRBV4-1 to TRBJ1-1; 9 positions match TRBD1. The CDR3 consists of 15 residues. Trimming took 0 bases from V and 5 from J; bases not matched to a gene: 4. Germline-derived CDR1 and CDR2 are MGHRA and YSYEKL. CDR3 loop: CASSQDRGTGTEAFF. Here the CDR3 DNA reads TGCGCCAGCAGCCAAGATCGGGGGACAGGGACTGAAGCTTTCTTT.

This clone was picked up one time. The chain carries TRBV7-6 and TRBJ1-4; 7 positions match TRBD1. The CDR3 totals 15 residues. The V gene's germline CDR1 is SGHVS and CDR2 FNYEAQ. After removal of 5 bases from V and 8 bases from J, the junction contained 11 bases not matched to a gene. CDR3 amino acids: CASSPEQGTGEKLFF. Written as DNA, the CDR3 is TGTGCCAGCAGCCCAGAACAGGGGACGGGGGAAAAACTGTTTTTT.

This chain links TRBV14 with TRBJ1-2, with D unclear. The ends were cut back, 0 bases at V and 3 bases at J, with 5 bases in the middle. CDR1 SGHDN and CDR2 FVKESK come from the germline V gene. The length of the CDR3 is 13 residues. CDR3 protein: CASSQEYYYGYTF. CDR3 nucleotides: TGTGCCAGCAGCCAAGAGTACTACTATGGCTACACCTTC.

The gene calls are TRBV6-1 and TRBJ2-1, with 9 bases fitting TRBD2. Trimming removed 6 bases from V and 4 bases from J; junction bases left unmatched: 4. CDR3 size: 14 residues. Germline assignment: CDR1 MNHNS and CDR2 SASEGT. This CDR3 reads CASRLAGEYNEQFF. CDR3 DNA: TGTGCCAGCAGATTAGCGGGAGAATACAATGAGCAGTTCTTC.

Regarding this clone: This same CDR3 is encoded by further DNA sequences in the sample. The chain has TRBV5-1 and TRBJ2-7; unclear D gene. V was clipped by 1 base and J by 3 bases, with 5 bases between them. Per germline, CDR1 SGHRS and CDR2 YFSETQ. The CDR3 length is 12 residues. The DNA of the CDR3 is TGCGCCAGCAGCTTGCTAAGCTACGAGCAGTACTTC. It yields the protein CASSLLSYEQYF.

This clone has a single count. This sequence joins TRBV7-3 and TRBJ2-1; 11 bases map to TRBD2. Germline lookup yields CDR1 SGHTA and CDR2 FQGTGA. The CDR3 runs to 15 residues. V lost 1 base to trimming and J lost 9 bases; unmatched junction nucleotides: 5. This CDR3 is CASSLITSGSIEQFF. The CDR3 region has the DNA TGTGCCAGCAGCTTAATCACTAGCGGGAGCATTGAGCAGTTCTTC. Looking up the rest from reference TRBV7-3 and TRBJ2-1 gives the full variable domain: GAGVSQTPSNKVTEKGKYVELRCDPISGHTALYWYRQSLGQGPEFLIYFQGTGAADDSGLPNDRFFAVRPEGSVSTLKIQRTERGDSAVYLCASSLITSGSIEQFFGPGTRLTVL.

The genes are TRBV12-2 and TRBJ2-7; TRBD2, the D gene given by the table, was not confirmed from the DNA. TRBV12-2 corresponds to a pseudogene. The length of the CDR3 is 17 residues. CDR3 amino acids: CASRPEVATGFSYEQYF. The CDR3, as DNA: TGTGCAAGTCGCCCCGAAGTGGCGACCGGGTTCTCCTACGAGCAGTACTTC.

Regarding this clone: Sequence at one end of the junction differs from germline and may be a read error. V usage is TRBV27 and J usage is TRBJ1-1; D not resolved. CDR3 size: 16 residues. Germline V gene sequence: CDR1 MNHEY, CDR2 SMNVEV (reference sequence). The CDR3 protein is CASSLIIRAGYTEAFF. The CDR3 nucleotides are TGTGCCAGTAGTTTAATTATCCGTGCAGGTTACACTGAAGCTTTCTTT.

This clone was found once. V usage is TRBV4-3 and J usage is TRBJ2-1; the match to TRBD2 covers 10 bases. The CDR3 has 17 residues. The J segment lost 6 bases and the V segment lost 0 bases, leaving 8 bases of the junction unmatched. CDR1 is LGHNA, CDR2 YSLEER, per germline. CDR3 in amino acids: CASSQDQEREGRNEQFF. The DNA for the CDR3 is TGCGCCAGCAGCCAAGATCAGGAGCGGGAGGGCCGCAATGAGCAGTTCTTC.

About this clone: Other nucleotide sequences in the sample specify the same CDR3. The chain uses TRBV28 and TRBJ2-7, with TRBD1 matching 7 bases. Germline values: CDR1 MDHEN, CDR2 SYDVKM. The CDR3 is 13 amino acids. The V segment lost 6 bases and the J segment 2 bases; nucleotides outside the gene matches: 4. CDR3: CASSPDRAYEQYF. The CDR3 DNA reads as TGTGCCAGCAGCCCAGACAGGGCCTACGAGCAGTACTTC.

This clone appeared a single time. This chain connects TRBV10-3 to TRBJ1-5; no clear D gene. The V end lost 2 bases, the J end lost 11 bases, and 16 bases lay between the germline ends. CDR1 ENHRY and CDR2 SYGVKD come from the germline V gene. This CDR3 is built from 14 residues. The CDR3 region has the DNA TGTGCCATCAGTGAGATGGGGTCAGCGGTGTCCCAGCATTTT. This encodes CAISEMGSAVSQHF.

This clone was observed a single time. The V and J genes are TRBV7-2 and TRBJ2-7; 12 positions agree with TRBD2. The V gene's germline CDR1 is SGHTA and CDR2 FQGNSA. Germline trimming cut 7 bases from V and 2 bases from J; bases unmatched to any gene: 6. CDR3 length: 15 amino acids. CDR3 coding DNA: TGTGCCAGCACCCCACTAGCGGGAGGTACCTACGAGCAGTACTTC. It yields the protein CASTPLAGGTYEQYF.

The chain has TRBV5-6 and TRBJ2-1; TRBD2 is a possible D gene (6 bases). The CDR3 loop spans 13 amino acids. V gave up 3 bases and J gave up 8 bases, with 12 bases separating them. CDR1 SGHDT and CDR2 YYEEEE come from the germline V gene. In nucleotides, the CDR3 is TGTGCCAGCAGCTGGGGTGGAGGGGATGAGCAGTTCTTC. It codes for CASSWGGGDEQFF.

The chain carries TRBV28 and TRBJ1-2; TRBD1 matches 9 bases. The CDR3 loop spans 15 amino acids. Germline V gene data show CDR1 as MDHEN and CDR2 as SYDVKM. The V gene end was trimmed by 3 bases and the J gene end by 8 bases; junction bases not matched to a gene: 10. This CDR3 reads CASSFRTGGAGGYTF. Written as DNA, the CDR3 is TGTGCCAGCAGTTTTCGAACAGGGGGCGCGGGAGGCTACACCTTC.

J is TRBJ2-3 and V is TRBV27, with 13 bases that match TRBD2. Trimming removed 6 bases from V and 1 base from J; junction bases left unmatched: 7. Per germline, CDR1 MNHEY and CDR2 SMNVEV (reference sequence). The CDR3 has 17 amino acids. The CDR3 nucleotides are TGTGCCAGCAGCTCGAGGACTAGCGGGAGTGGCACAGATACGCAGTATTTT. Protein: CASSSRTSGSGTDTQYF.

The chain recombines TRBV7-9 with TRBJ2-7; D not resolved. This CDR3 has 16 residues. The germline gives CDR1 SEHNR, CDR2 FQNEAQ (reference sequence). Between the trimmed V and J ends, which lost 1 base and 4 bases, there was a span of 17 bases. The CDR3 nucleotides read TGTGCCAGCAGCTTAGTGCCAACCCTTACCCAGTACGAGCAGTACTTC. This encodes CASSLVPTLTQYEQYF.

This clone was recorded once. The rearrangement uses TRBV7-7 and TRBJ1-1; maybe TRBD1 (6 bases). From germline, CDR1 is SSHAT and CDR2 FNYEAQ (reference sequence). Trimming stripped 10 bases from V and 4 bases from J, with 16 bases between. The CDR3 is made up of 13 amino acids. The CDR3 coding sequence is TGTGCCACCCTAAGACTAGGGGGCACTGAAGCTTTCTTT. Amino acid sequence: CATLRLGGTEAFF.

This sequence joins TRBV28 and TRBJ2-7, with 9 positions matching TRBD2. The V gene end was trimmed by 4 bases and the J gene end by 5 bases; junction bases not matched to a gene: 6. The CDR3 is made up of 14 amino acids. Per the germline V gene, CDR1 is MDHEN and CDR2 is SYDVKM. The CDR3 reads CASSSTGTSNEQYF. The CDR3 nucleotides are TGTGCCAGCAGTTCCACCGGGACTAGCAACGAGCAGTACTTC. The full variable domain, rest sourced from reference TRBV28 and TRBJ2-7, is DVKVTQSSRYLVKRTGEKVFLECVQDMDHENMFWYRQDPGLGLRLIYFSYDVKMKEKGDIPEGYSVSREKKERFSLILESASTNQTSMYLCASSSTGTSNEQYFGPGTRLTVT.

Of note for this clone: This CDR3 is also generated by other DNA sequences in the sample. CDR3 region: CASSLSSGISEQYF. CDR3 nucleotides: TGTGCCAGCAGTTTAAGTAGCGGGATCAGCGAGCAGTACTTC. This chain uses TRBV27 with TRBJ2-7, with 8 bases that match TRBD2. Trimming took 2 bases from V and 6 from J; bases not matched to a gene: 6. Germline V lookup: CDR1 MNHEY, CDR2 SMNVEV (reference sequence). The CDR3 runs 14 residues.